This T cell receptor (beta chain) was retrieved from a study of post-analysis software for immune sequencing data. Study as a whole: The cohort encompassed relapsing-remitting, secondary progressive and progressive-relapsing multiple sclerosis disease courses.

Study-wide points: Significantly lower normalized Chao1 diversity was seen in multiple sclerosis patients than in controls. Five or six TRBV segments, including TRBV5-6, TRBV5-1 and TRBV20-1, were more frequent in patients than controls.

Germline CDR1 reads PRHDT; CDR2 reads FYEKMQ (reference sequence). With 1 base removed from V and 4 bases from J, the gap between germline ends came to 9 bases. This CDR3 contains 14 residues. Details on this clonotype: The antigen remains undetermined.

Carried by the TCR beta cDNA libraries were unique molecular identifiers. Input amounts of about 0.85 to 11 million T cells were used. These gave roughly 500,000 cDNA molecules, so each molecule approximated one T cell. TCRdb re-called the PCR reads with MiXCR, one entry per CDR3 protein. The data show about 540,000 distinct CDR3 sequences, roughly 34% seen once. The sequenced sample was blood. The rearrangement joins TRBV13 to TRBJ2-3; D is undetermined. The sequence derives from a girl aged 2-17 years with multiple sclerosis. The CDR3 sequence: CASSLDRAADTQYF. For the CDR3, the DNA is TGTGCCAGCAGCTTAGATCGGGCAGCAGATACGCAGTATTTT.